A single sample is the source of the 21 T cell receptor beta chains below, sequenced in a study of shared clonotypes between healthy human individuals. Produced via immunoSEQ multiplex PCR; TCRdb's table is partial and in-frame only. Of some 2,500,000 clones in the sample, about 90% were seen once. Material: naive CD4+ T cells from PBMCs. Subset meaning: CD45RA+ positively selected. The origin of the receptors is a man aged 18 to 29 in good health. Some clones in this sample may be carry-over from other donors' samples.

The rearrangement uses TRBV7-8 and TRBJ2-7; tentatively, D is TRBD1 (6 bases). CDR1 and CDR2 from the germline V gene are SGHVS and FQNEAQ. This CDR3 is built from 13 residues. Trimming stripped 1 base from V and 7 bases from J, with 11 bases between. Written as DNA, the CDR3 is TGTGCCAGCAGCTTAGGGACAGTCTGGGAGCAGTACTTC. It yields the protein CASSLGTVWEQYF.

The rearrangement links TRBV21-1 to TRBJ1-4. TRBV21-1 is recorded as a pseudogene. CDR3 size: 17 residues. CDR3 amino acids: CASSTPGEGCGNEKLFF. The DNA of the CDR3 is TGTGCCAGCAGCACACCTGGAGAGGGGTGTGGTAATGAAAAACTGTTTTTT.

The chain links TRBV6-5 to TRBJ1-6, with D possibly TRBD1 on 6 matching bases. The germline CDR1 and CDR2 sequences are MNHEY and SVGAGI. V lost 5 bases and J 10 bases, leaving 18 bases between the germline ends. This CDR3 has 15 residues. Written as DNA, the CDR3 is TGTGCCAGCAGTCTAGACAGGCTCCCCTTCTCACCCCTCCACTTT. Protein: CASSLDRLPFSPLHF.

V gene TRBV18 combines with J gene TRBJ2-1; perhaps TRBD2 as D (6 bases). CDR3 length: 17 amino acids. CDR1 and CDR2 from the germline V gene are KGHSH and LQKENI. V was cut by 2 bases and J by 4 bases, with 18 bases left in between. CDR3 in amino acids: CASSPRGDLGLYNEQFF. CDR3 in DNA: TGTGCCAGCTCACCAAGGGGTGACCTAGGACTATACAATGAGCAGTTCTTC.

V is TRBV19 and J is TRBJ1-2; tentatively, D is TRBD1 (5 bases). V was trimmed by 8 bases and J by 4 bases, leaving 8 bases between them. The CDR3 spans 11 residues. Germline V lookup: CDR1 LNHDA, CDR2 SQIVND (reference sequence). CDR3 sequence: CASGHLYGYTF. The CDR3 DNA reads as TGTGCCAGTGGACACCTCTATGGCTACACCTTC.

The chain carries TRBV27 and TRBJ1-2, with D maybe TRBD1 (6 bases). The germline CDR1 and CDR2 sequences are MNHEY and SMNVEV (reference sequence). This CDR3 region has 15 residues. V was cut by 6 bases and J by 5 bases, with 19 bases left in between. CDR3 sequence (DNA): TGTGCCAGCAGCCCCGGGACAAGATCTGTTTATGGCTACACCTTC. Translated, it gives CASSPGTRSVYGYTF.

This chain's CDR3 is CASSRRDSSYEQYF. CDR3 DNA: TGTGCCAGCAGCCGCCGGGACAGCTCCTACGAGCAGTACTTC. J is TRBJ2-7 and V is TRBV7-6; TRBD1 aligns across 7 bases. This CDR3 is 14 amino acids long. J lost 0 bases, V lost 5 bases, and 4 bases had no gene match. Germline CDR1 SGHVS, CDR2 FNYEAQ.

V usage is TRBV6-4 and J usage is TRBJ2-2; 7 bases match TRBD2. The CDR3 extends over 14 amino acids. V gave up 8 bases and J gave up 0 bases; unmatched junction bases: 3. CDR1 MRHNA and CDR2 SNTAGT come from the germline V gene. The CDR3 sequence: CASELAANTGELFF. As DNA, the CDR3 is TGTGCCAGCGAGCTAGCGGCGAACACCGGGGAGCTGTTTTTT.

The chain is built from TRBV5-1 and TRBJ1-3; the match to TRBD1 covers 7 bases. The ends lost 4 bases at V and 2 bases at J; junction bases unmatched: 9. The CDR3 is 16 amino acids. The germline V gene encodes CDR1 SGHRS and CDR2 YFSETQ. In DNA form, the CDR3 reads TGCGCCAGCAGCATCGAACCAGGGGGAACTGGAAACACCATATATTTT. It codes for CASSIEPGGTGNTIYF.

The rearrangement links TRBV7-3 to TRBJ2-7; no clear D gene. CDR1 and CDR2 (germline): SGHTA, FQGTGA. The V and J ends lost 1 base and 6 bases respectively, with 10 bases between them. The CDR3 has 13 residues. CDR3 amino acids: CASSLIDQAEQYF. The CDR3 DNA follows: TGTGCCAGCAGCTTAATAGATCAGGCCGAGCAGTACTTC. Variable domain in full (rest from reference TRBV7-3 and TRBJ2-7): GAGVSQTPSNKVTEKGKYVELRCDPISGHTALYWYRQSLGQGPEFLIYFQGTGAADDSGLPNDRFFAVRPEGSVSTLKIQRTERGDSAVYLCASSLIDQAEQYFGPGTRLTVT.

The gene calls are TRBV28 and TRBJ1-5; D not resolved. The CDR3 has 13 residues. Germline CDR1 is MDHEN and CDR2 is SYDVKM. V lost 7 bases and J 2 bases, leaving 9 bases between the germline ends. Here the CDR3 DNA reads TGTGCCAGCACCACCCTAGGCAATCAGCCCCAGCATTTT. As protein: CASTTLGNQPQHF.

The sample holds a few counts of this clone. The rearrangement joins TRBV11-1 to TRBJ1-1, with TRBD1 matching over 10 bases. Germline values: CDR1 SGHAT, CDR2 FQDESV (reference sequence). This CDR3 region has 14 residues. V lost 5 bases, J lost 7 bases, and 7 bases stayed unmatched. The CDR3 coding sequence is TGTGCCAGCAGCGTCGGGACAGGGGTTCATGAAGCTTTCTTT. Amino acids: CASSVGTGVHEAFF. Using reference TRBV11-1 and TRBJ1-1 for the parts outside the CDR3, the full variable domain is EAEVAQSPRYKITEKSQAVAFWCDPISGHATLYWYRQILGQGPELLVQFQDESVVDDSQLPKDRFSAERLKGVDSTLKIQPAELGDSAMYLCASSVGTGVHEAFFGQGTRLTVV.

The rearrangement joins TRBV4-3 to TRBJ1-4; TRBD1 is a possible D gene (6 bases). Germline V gene lookup returns CDR1 LGHNA and CDR2 YSLEER. V lost 0 bases to trimming and J lost 7 bases, with 12 bases between them. The CDR3 has 15 amino acids. The CDR3 DNA reads as TGCGCCAGCAGCCAAGAACCCAGGGGAAGTGAAAAACTGTTTTTT. Translating it yields CASSQEPRGSEKLFF.

The chain is built from TRBV4-3 and TRBJ1-4; 10 nucleotides align to TRBD1. CDR3 length: 20 amino acids. The ends lost 0 bases at V and 7 bases at J; junction bases unmatched: 17. Germline V gene sequence: CDR1 LGHNA, CDR2 YSLEER. In DNA, the CDR3 is TGCGCCAGCAGCCAAGATCTGGCGGGACAGGGGAGTCCCGGGCCTGAAAAACTGTTTTTT. Translation: CASSQDLAGQGSPGPEKLFF.

The chain uses TRBV12-5 and TRBJ2-1, with 13 bases fitting TRBD2. Germline V gene data show CDR1 as LGHNT and CDR2 as FRNRAP. With V trimmed by 4 bases and J by 0 bases, 6 bases remained unmatched. CDR3 length: 18 residues. The CDR3 reads CASGSTSGRRGSYNEQFF. The CDR3 region has the DNA TGTGCTAGTGGTTCGACTAGCGGGAGGAGGGGCTCCTACAATGAGCAGTTCTTC.

This sequence joins TRBV30 and TRBJ2-7; 9 bases are a match to TRBD1. Looked up from germline, CDR1 is GTSNPN and CDR2 is SVGIG (reference sequence). The CDR3 is made up of 13 amino acids. V shed 6 bases, J shed 2 bases, and the junction held 5 bases outside the gene matches. The CDR3 region is CACDRGFTYEQYF. The CDR3 DNA is TGTGCCTGTGACAGGGGGTTTACCTACGAGCAGTACTTC.

This clone came up once. The sample contains more than one DNA sequence encoding this CDR3. The J gene is TRBJ1-1, the V gene TRBV7-2; D is undetermined. The CDR3 consists of 14 residues. The V gene's germline CDR1 is SGHTA and CDR2 FQGNSA. Trimming cost V 1 base and J 0 bases, with 6 bases left between them. DNA of the CDR3: TGTGCCAGCAGCTTAGGCAGAATGAACACTGAAGCTTTCTTT. Its translation is CASSLGRMNTEAFF.

V is TRBV28 and J is TRBJ2-5, with 8 bases lining up with TRBD1. TRBJ2-7 explains the end of the DNA better; the J call may be wrong. This CDR3 is 15 amino acids long. CDR1 and CDR2 from the germline V gene are MDHEN and SYDVKM. The DNA of the CDR3 is TGTGCCAGCAGTCGACTCCAAAAGGACAGGGTCGAGCAGTACTTC. Its translation: CASSRLQKDRVEQYF.

The chain couples TRBV28 to TRBJ2-7; the match to TRBD1 covers 9 bases. The CDR3 is 15 amino acids. Trimming cost V 5 bases and J 7 bases; bases outside gene matches: 12. Germline loops: CDR1 MDHEN, CDR2 SYDVKM. CDR3 sequence reads: CASSGKDRGSGEQYF. The CDR3 nucleotides are TGTGCCAGCAGTGGGAAAGACAGGGGGTCTGGGGAGCAGTACTTC. Drawing the rest from reference TRBV28 and TRBJ2-7, the complete variable domain is DVKVTQSSRYLVKRTGEKVFLECVQDMDHENMFWYRQDPGLGLRLIYFSYDVKMKEKGDIPEGYSVSREKKERFSLILESASTNQTSMYLCASSGKDRGSGEQYFGPGTRLTVT.

The chain links TRBV6-5 to TRBJ1-1; no definite D call. From germline, CDR1 is MNHEY and CDR2 SVGAGI. The CDR3 extends over 15 amino acids. Between the trimmed V and J ends, which lost 2 bases and 2 bases, there was a span of 12 bases. CDR3 DNA sequence: TGTGCCAGCAGTTACCTTCCCGGGAGTAACACTGAAGCTTTCTTT. Translation: CASSYLPGSNTEAFF.

The CDR3, as DNA: TGTGCCAGCAGCCGGGACAGGCTCTACAATGAGCAGTTCTTC. It encodes CASSRDRLYNEQFF. V usage is TRBV14 and J usage is TRBJ2-1, with 8 bases aligning to TRBD1. J was trimmed by 3 bases and V by 4 bases; bases with no gene match: 2. CDR3 length: 14 amino acids. CDR1 is SGHDN and CDR2 is FVKESK in the germline V gene.